These 16 T cell receptor beta chains came from one sample sequenced in a study of shared clonotypes between healthy human individuals. Repertoires were generated with immunoSEQ multiplex PCR, while TCRdb's copy carries only in-frame clones and drops some. This sample carries about 2.3 million clones, over 85% of them seen once, and the ten largest clones take about 0.39%. The specimen was naive CD4+ T cells from PBMCs. Subset: CD45RA+ positively selected. The receptor source for this set is a man between 18 and 29 years old in good health. Some clones in this sample may be carry-over from other donors' samples.

The V and J genes are TRBV4-1 and TRBJ2-1; 9 bases are a match to TRBD2. V lost 2 bases, J lost 9 bases, and 11 bases stayed unmatched. From germline, CDR1 is MGHRA and CDR2 YSYEKL. The CDR3 spans 16 residues. The CDR3 here is CASSQIPSGNGGEQFF. CDR3 in DNA: TGCGCCAGCAGCCAAATACCTAGCGGGAACGGAGGTGAGCAGTTCTTC.

With respect to this clone: This CDR3 is also generated by other DNA sequences in the sample. The chain combines TRBV6-5 with TRBJ2-6; D is possibly TRBD1 or TRBD2 (5 bases each). Germline CDR1 is MNHEY and CDR2 is SVGAGI. The CDR3 spans 16 residues. Trimming shortened V by 1 base and J by 0 bases, and 7 bases separated the two germline ends. This CDR3 is CASSYWGSSGANVLTF. DNA of the CDR3: TGTGCCAGCAGTTACTGGGGGAGCTCTGGGGCCAACGTCCTGACTTTC.

On this clone: Additional DNA sequences in this sample encode the identical CDR3. The chain links TRBV5-6 to TRBJ1-1; D is unclear. Per germline, CDR1 SGHDT and CDR2 YYEEEE. The CDR3 is 13 amino acids. Trimming took off 1 base at V and 2 bases at J, with 6 bases between the two ends. The chain's CDR3 is CASSLRRNTEAFF. In DNA, the CDR3 is TGTGCCAGCAGCTTGCGTAGAAACACTGAAGCTTTCTTT.

V is TRBV7-3 and J is TRBJ1-1; D remains unclear. The CDR3 contains 13 residues. The V gene lost 5 bases and the J gene lost 0 bases, with 7 bases spanning the gap. Germline CDR1 and CDR2: SGHTA and FQGTGA. CDR3 residues: CASSVAVNTEAFF. CDR3 bases: TGTGCCAGCAGCGTGGCAGTGAACACTGAAGCTTTCTTT.

V and J are TRBV7-3 and TRBJ2-1; D ambiguous. V lost 5 bases and J lost 4, with 12 bases in between. Germline CDR1 reads SGHTA; CDR2 reads FQGTGA. The CDR3 is made up of 14 amino acids. CDR3 region: CASSPQGKYNEQFF. The CDR3, as DNA: TGTGCCAGCAGCCCCCAAGGAAAGTACAATGAGCAGTTCTTC.

This rearrangement joins TRBV5-1 to TRBJ1-2; D may be TRBD1 (6 bases). Germline lookup yields CDR1 SGHRS and CDR2 YFSETQ. The CDR3 is 12 amino acids. V gave up 5 bases and J gave up 8 bases, with 13 bases separating them. DNA of the CDR3: TGCGCCAGCAGAAGGGACACTGAAGGCTACACCTTC. It specifies CASRRDTEGYTF. Full variable domain (remainder filled in from reference TRBV5-1 and TRBJ1-2): KAGVTQTPRYLIKTRGQQVTLSCSPISGHRSVSWYQQTPGQGLQFLFEYFSETQRNKGNFPGRFSGRQFSNSRSEMNVSTLELGDSALYLCASRRDTEGYTFGSGTRLTVV.

This chain uses TRBV5-1 with TRBJ2-5, with D perhaps TRBD1 or TRBD2 (5 bases each). CDR3 length: 15 amino acids. Germline V gene data show CDR1 as SGHRS and CDR2 as YFSETQ. Trimming shortened V by 6 bases and J by 9 bases, and 24 bases separated the two germline ends. CDR3 bases: TGCGCCAGCACCCCGAACCAGGGCCCTACTAGGGCCCAGTACTTC. Protein product: CASTPNQGPTRAQYF.

The V gene is TRBV18, the J gene TRBJ1-5, with TRBD1 matching 7 bases. Germline CDR1 reads KGHSH; CDR2 reads LQKENI. J was trimmed by 1 base and V by 3 bases; bases with no gene match: 12. CDR3 length equals 18 residues. CDR3 bases: TGTGCCAGCTCACCGGGACAGACTTCCCCACGAAGCAATCAGCCCCAGCATTTT. It translates to CASSPGQTSPRSNQPQHF.

CDR3 in amino acids: CASSPGASGSLDTQYF. The CDR3 DNA reads as TGCGCCAGCAGCCCTGGCGCTAGCGGGAGTCTAGATACGCAGTATTTT. The chain carries TRBV5-1 and TRBJ2-3; TRBD2 aligns across 10 bases. CDR1 is SGHRS and CDR2 is YFSETQ in the germline V gene. With V trimmed by 4 bases and J by 5 bases, 10 bases remained unmatched. The CDR3 spans 16 residues.

The chain uses TRBV5-1 and TRBJ1-5; the match to TRBD1 covers 7 bases. The CDR3 is 17 residues long. Germline V CDR1 and CDR2: SGHRS, YFSETQ. The V segment lost 4 bases and the J segment 2 bases; nucleotides outside the gene matches: 12. DNA for the CDR3: TGCGCCAGCAGCCCCCAACCGACAGGGAACGGCAATCAGCCCCAGCATTTT. It is translated as CASSPQPTGNGNQPQHF. The full variable domain, completed using reference TRBV5-1 and TRBJ1-5, is KAGVTQTPRYLIKTRGQQVTLSCSPISGHRSVSWYQQTPGQGLQFLFEYFSETQRNKGNFPGRFSGRQFSNSRSEMNVSTLELGDSALYLCASSPQPTGNGNQPQHFGDGTRLSIL.

The chain recombines TRBV6-5 with TRBJ1-1; D remains ambiguous. Germline loops: CDR1 MNHEY, CDR2 SVGAGI. V was pared by 6 bases and J by 0 bases, with 14 bases between. The CDR3 length is 15 residues. CDR3: CASRDITVMNTEAFF. CDR3 nucleotides: TGTGCCAGCAGAGACATAACAGTGATGAACACTGAAGCTTTCTTT.

The chain links TRBV7-2 to TRBJ1-2, with a weak D call TRBD1 (6 bases). The CDR3 has 14 residues. Germline V lookup: CDR1 SGHTA, CDR2 FQGNSA. V gave up 7 bases and J gave up 1 base, with 13 bases separating them. CDR3 sequence: CASTPGAGNYGYTF. The DNA for the CDR3 is TGTGCCAGCACCCCGGGGGCTGGTAACTATGGCTACACCTTC.

The rearrangement links TRBV6-1 to TRBJ2-7, with D tentatively TRBD2 (5 bases). Trimming left V 6 bases short and J 3 bases short, with 15 bases between. In germline, CDR1 is MNHNS, CDR2 SASEGT. This CDR3 contains 14 residues. CDR3 nucleotide sequence: TGTGCCAGCAGACGGACGGAGGTAAACTACGAGCAGTACTTC. It translates to CASRRTEVNYEQYF.

This chain links TRBV5-4 with TRBJ2-7; D may be TRBD2 (5 bases). Looked up from germline, CDR1 is SGHNT and CDR2 is YYREEE (reference sequence). Trimming took 4 bases from V and 7 from J, leaving 15 bases between them. This CDR3 comprises 13 residues. CDR3: CASSRAPSGEQYF. DNA for the CDR3: TGTGCCAGCAGCCGAGCACCGTCGGGGGAGCAGTACTTC.

This chain connects TRBV11-1 to TRBJ2-3, with TRBD2 matching over 14 bases. The CDR3 totals 19 residues. V dropped 5 bases and J dropped 0; count of bases not matched to a gene: 10. CDR1 and CDR2 (germline): SGHAT, FQDESV (reference sequence). The DNA of the CDR3 is TGTGCCAGCAGCCCTTATCCGGGACTAGCGGGGGCTAGCACAGATACGCAGTATTTT. Protein: CASSPYPGLAGASTDTQYF.

This clone is a singleton in its sample. This CDR3 is also generated by other DNA sequences in the sample. V gene TRBV28 combines with J gene TRBJ1-3; 8 bases agree with TRBD1. The CDR3 consists of 14 residues. The germline CDR1 and CDR2 sequences are MDHEN and SYDVKM. V shed 6 bases and J 4 bases; nucleotides not matched to a gene: 5. The chain's CDR3 is CASSSGGLGNTIYF. CDR3 DNA sequence: TGTGCCAGCAGCTCAGGGGGCCTGGGAAACACCATATATTTT.